The 5 T cell receptor beta chains given below trace back to one sample, sequenced in a study of monozygotic twins with cystic fibrosis. The protocol was immunoSEQ multiplex PCR, while the TCRdb copy is restricted to in-frame clones and leaves out a portion. The data show 20,000 to 30,000 clones, 90% seen once. The specimen was blood. The origin of the receptors is a girl aged 2-10 years with cystic fibrosis.

This chain links TRBV18 with TRBJ1-2, with D possibly TRBD1 on 5 matching bases. With 2 bases removed from V and 2 bases from J, the gap between germline ends came to 12 bases. The CDR3 runs to 15 residues. The germline gives CDR1 KGHSH, CDR2 LQKENI. CDR3 sequence reads: CASSPVPGTNYGYTF. CDR3 nucleotide sequence: TGTGCCAGCTCACCAGTGCCGGGGACCAACTATGGCTACACCTTC.

As to this clone: At one boundary the junction diverges from the germline segment, which might be a read error. This chain links TRBV4-3 with TRBJ2-7; 8 bases line up with TRBD2. In germline, CDR1 is LGHNA, CDR2 YSLEER. This CDR3 has 15 amino acids. CDR3: CASSEERGGSYEQYF. CDR3 DNA: TGCGCCAGCAGCGAAGAACGGGGGGGCTCCTACGAGCAGTACTTC.

Comments on this clone: At one boundary the junction diverges from the germline segment, which might be a read error. In DNA, the CDR3 is TGCGCCAGCAGCCAGCCCAGGGGCCTAGTTATCTTC. Translated, it gives CASSQPRGLVIF. The chain has TRBV4-1 and TRBJ2-1; weak D call: TRBD1 (6 bases). Germline CDR1 is MGHRA and CDR2 is YSYEKL. This CDR3 comprises 12 residues.

J is TRBJ2-7 and V is TRBV2, with TRBD2 identical over 10 bases. Germline assignment: CDR1 SNHLY and CDR2 FYNNEI. J lost 6 bases, V lost 5 bases, and 10 bases had no gene match. The CDR3 totals 15 residues. The CDR3 coding sequence is TGTGCCAGCAGTAAAAAGCCTAGCGGGGGTTTCGAGCAGTACTTC. This gives the protein CASSKKPSGGFEQYF.

The chain carries TRBV6-5 and TRBJ1-1, with a possible D match to TRBD1 (5 bases). The V and J ends lost 0 bases and 2 bases respectively, with 10 bases between them. The CDR3 consists of 15 residues. The V gene's germline CDR1 is MNHEY and CDR2 SVGAGI. The CDR3 sequence is CASSYSGRVNTEAFF. In DNA form, the CDR3 reads TGTGCCAGCAGTTACTCGGGCAGGGTAAACACTGAAGCTTTCTTT.